This entry lists 8 T cell receptor beta chains sequenced from one sample in a study of control samples from healthy donors and cancer patients. Some clones are missing from TCRdb's copy, which holds only in-frame ones; the method was immunoSEQ multiplex PCR. This sample has tens of thousands of clones, with around 87% found just once. Input material: PBMCs. These receptor sequences come from a woman aged 55-69 years with lung cancer.

This clone was seen just once. J is TRBJ2-7 and V is TRBV5-6; no firm D call. There are 12 residues in the CDR3. With 7 bases removed from V and 1 base from J, the gap between germline ends came to 9 bases. CDR1 SGHDT and CDR2 YYEEEE come from the germline V gene. The CDR3 coding sequence is TGTGCCAGCGGTAGATTATCCTACGAGCAGTACTTC. Translating gives CASGRLSYEQYF.

This clone was recorded only once. The DNA of the CDR3 is TGTGCCAGTAGTTACCCGACAGGGGGCTTGGACACTGAAGCTTTCTTT. This translates into CASSYPTGGLDTEAFF. The chain combines TRBV19 with TRBJ1-1; 10 positions match TRBD1. The CDR3 runs to 16 residues. Trimming at V came to 5 bases and at J to 3 bases, leaving 9 bases not matched to a gene. The germline gives CDR1 LNHDA, CDR2 SQIVND (reference sequence).

In DNA form, the CDR3 reads TGTGCCAGCAGTTCATCCGCATGGGGAATGACTAGCGGGACCAACGATGAGCAGTTCTTC. Its translation is CASSSSAWGMTSGTNDEQFF. The rearrangement links TRBV27 to TRBJ2-1; 11 bases fit TRBD2. Germline CDR1 and CDR2: MNHEY and SMNVEV (reference sequence). The CDR3 is made up of 20 amino acids. With V trimmed by 4 bases and J by 8 bases, 22 bases remained unmatched.

This chain links TRBV29-1 with TRBJ2-7; TRBD1 aligns across 8 bases. Germline lookup yields CDR1 SQVTM and CDR2 ANQGSEA. Losses at the gene ends were 7 bases for V and 3 bases for J; bases not matched to a gene: 8. CDR3 length: 13 amino acids. CDR3 nucleotides: TGCAGCGCAAACGGACAGGGAGGCTACGAGCAGTACTTC. Translating it yields CSANGQGGYEQYF.

The chain employs TRBV9 and TRBJ1-1; 12 positions match TRBD1. The CDR3 runs to 13 residues. CDR1 and CDR2 (germline): SGDLS, YYNGEE. The V segment lost 3 bases and the J segment 8 bases; nucleotides outside the gene matches: 2. The DNA for the CDR3 is TGTGCCAGCAGCGCGGGACAGGGGGCCGAAGCTTTCTTT. Translated: CASSAGQGAEAFF.

The gene calls are TRBV5-6 and TRBJ2-5; D not resolved. Trimming pared 1 base from V and 5 bases from J, leaving 6 bases between. Germline V gene lookup returns CDR1 SGHDT and CDR2 YYEEEE. The CDR3 consists of 12 residues. Here the CDR3 DNA reads TGTGCCAGCAGCTTGAGTCCGGAGACCCAGTACTTC. Its protein product is CASSLSPETQYF.

The V call is TRBV5-1, the J call TRBJ1-2, with D hard to call. The CDR3 has 15 residues. Trimming cost V 1 base and J 2 bases, with 12 bases left between them. Germline values: CDR1 SGHRS, CDR2 YFSETQ. The chain's CDR3 is CASSLNPGLNYGYTF. CDR3 in DNA: TGCGCCAGCAGCTTGAATCCCGGTCTCAACTATGGCTACACCTTC. The full variable domain, completed using reference TRBV5-1 and TRBJ1-2, is KAGVTQTPRYLIKTRGQQVTLSCSPISGHRSVSWYQQTPGQGLQFLFEYFSETQRNKGNFPGRFSGRQFSNSRSEMNVSTLELGDSALYLCASSLNPGLNYGYTFGSGTRLTVV.

This chain uses TRBV5-1 with TRBJ1-5, with a possible D match to TRBD1 (5 bases). V shed 0 bases and J shed 6 bases, with 13 bases lying between them. The CDR3 has 15 amino acids. The germline V gene encodes CDR1 SGHRS and CDR2 YFSETQ. The CDR3 protein is CASSLAGRVGQPQHF. CDR3 nucleotide sequence: TGCGCCAGCAGCTTGGCGGGCAGGGTGGGTCAGCCCCAGCATTTT.